This T cell receptor beta chain came from a study of blood T cells in healthy people across ages. In terms of origin and age, donors were healthy Caucasian individuals from Russia aged about 6 to 95. Per the germline V gene, CDR1 is MDHEN and CDR2 is SYDVKM. V lost 5 bases to trimming and J lost 1 base; unmatched junction nucleotides: 4. This CDR3 is built from 16 residues. PCR was performed a second time for roughly 7 to 12 cycles using a sample-barcoded 5' primer and a J-beta primer mix. Carrying 12 random nucleotides, a template-switch adaptor labeled each individual cDNA molecule. MiXCR was run by TCRdb on the 5' RACE reads, yielding one entry per CDR3 protein. The sample includes about 1,500,000 distinct CDR3 sequences, about 40% of them seen just once.

The source is a woman aged 18-29 years in good health. This chain joins TRBV28 and TRBJ2-3, with 12 positions matching TRBD1. Sequencing input: blood. The CDR3 here is CASSRDRGRGTDTQYF. CDR3 DNA sequence: TGTGCCAGCAGTCGGGACAGGGGGCGCGGCACAGATACGCAGTATTTT.